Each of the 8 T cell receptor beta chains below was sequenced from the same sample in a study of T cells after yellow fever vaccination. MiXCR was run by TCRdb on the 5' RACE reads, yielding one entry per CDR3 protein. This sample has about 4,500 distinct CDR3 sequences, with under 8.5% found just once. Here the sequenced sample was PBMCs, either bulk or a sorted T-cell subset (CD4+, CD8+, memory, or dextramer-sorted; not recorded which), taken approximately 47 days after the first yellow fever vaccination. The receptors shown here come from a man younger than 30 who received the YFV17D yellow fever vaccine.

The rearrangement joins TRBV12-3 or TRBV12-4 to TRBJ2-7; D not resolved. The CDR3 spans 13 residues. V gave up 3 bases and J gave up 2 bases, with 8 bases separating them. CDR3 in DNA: TGTGCCAGCAGTTTTTATATGCCCTACGAGCAGTACTTC. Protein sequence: CASSFYMPYEQYF.

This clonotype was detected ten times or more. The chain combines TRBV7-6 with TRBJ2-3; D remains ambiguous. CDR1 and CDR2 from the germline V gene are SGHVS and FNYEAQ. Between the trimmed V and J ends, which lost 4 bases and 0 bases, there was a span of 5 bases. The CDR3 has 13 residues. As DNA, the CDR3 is TGTGCCAGCAGCTACACTAGCACAGATACGCAGTATTTT. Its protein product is CASSYTSTDTQYF.

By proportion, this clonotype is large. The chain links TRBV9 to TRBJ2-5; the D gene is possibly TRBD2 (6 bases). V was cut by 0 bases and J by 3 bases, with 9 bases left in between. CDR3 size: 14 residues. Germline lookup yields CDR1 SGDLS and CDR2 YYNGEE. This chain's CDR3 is CASSVAGVEETQYF. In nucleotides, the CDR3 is TGTGCCAGCAGCGTAGCGGGGGTTGAAGAGACCCAGTACTTC.

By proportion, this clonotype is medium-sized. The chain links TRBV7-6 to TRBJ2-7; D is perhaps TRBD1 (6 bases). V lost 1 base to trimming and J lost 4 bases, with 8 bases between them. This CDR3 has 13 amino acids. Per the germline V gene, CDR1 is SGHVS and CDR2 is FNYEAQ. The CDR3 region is CASSLGQVYEQYF. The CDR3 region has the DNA TGTGCCAGCAGCTTAGGACAGGTTTACGAGCAGTACTTC.

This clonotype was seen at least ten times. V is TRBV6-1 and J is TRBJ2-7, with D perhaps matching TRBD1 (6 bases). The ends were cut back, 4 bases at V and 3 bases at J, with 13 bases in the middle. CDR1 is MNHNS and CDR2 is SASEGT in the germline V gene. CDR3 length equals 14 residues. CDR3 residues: CASSARDTYYEQYV. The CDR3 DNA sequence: TGTGCCAGCAGTGCTCGGGACACCTACTACGAGCAGTACGTC.

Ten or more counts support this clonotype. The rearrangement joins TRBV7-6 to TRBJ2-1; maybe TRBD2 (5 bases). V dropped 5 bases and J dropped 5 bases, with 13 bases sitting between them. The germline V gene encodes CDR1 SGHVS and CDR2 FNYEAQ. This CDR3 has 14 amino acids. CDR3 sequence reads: CASSPRTGNNEQFF. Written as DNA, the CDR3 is TGTGCCAGCAGCCCCCGTACCGGGAACAATGAGCAGTTCTTC.

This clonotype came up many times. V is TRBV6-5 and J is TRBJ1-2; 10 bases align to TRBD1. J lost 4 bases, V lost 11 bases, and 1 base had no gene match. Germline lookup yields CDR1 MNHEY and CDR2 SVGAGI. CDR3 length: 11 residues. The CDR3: CAGTGVYGYTF. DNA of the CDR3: TGTGCCGGGACAGGGGTCTATGGCTACACCTTC.

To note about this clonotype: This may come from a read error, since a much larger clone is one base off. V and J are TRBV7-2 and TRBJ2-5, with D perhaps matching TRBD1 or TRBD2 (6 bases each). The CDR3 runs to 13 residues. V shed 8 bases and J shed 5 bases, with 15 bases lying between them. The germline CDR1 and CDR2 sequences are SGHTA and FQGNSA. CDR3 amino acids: CASSWGAGETQYF. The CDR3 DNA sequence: TGTGCCAGCTCGTGGGGGGCGGGTGAGACCCAGTACTTC. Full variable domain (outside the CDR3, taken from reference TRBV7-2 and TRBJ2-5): GAGVSQSPSNKVTEKGKDVELRCDPISGHTALYWYRQSLGQGLEFLIYFQGNSAPDKSGLPSDRFSAERTGGSVSTLTIQRTQQEDSAVYLCASSWGAGETQYFGPGTRLLVL.